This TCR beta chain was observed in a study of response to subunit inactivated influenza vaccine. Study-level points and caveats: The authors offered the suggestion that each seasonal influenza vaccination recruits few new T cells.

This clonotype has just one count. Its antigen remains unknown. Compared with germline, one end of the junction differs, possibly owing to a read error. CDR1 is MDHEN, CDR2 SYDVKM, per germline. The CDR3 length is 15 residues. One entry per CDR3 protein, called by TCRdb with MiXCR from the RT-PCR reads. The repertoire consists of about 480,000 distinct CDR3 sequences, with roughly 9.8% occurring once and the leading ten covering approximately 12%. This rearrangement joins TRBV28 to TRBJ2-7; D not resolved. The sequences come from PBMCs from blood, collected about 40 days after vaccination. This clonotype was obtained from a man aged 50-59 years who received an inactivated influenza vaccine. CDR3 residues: CDSSFEDRLSYEQYF. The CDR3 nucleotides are TGTGACAGCAGTTTTGAAGACCGACTCTCCTACGAGCAGTACTTC.